Given below is one T cell receptor beta chain in context. No cognate antigen has been identified for it. Per-nucleotide qualities are absent, and no much larger clonotype sits a single base away. CDR1 and CDR2 are drawn from the germline V gene (reference sequence): GTSNPN, SVGIG. Trimming removed 2 bases from V and 7 bases from J; the gene matches leave 4 bases unexplained. The CDR3 numbers 12 residues from cysteine through phenylalanine. This entry keeps only the CDR3 DNA: 36 bases, framed from base 1. This sample was taken from a study of lymphopenia after photon versus proton radiotherapy (dated by TCRdb to the late 2010s). Context from the whole study: Photon and proton radiation therapy were compared by the study for their immunological effects in patients with gastrointestinal tumors who developed high-grade lymphopenia. The cohort included approximately 22 patients with gastrointestinal tumors who developed lymphopenia after receiving either photon or proton therapy. The study was designed to characterize how the impact on the immune system differs between the two radiation modalities. Overall results and qualifications from the work: Among patients across the cohort who died, overall survival time showed an inverse correlation with a larger post-nadir drop in TCR diversity. After the lymphocyte count nadir, repertoires from photon-treated patients showed oligoclonal expansion, particularly of CD8+ Temra cells, and this expansion drove the decline in diversity. During treatment, patients who received photon therapy lost naive T cells and TCR diversity and gained effector/memory populations, whereas patients who received proton therapy remained relatively stable. The survival association was assessed only in patients who died, and better survival with proton therapy was presented by the authors as a possibility rather than a demonstrated result.

The library relied on the immunoSEQ multiplex PCR assay. Deep sequencing of rearranged TCR beta loci, alongside multiparametric flow cytometry, was used to profile T cell repertoires. As stored in TCRdb, this immuneACCESS dataset retains in-frame rearrangements with V and J assigned. A fraction of the clones does not appear; measured against another copy, unresolved V genes explain less than half of the discrepancy, and the remainder lacks a known reason. The sample table contains approximately 30,000 clones; only one count was recorded for around 81% of them. In total, the top ten clones hold approximately 29% of the sample.

The sequencing used peripheral blood, collected from a patient treated with photon-based radiotherapy. This receptor was identified in a man aged 45-60 years with gastric cancer. This sequence uses TRBV30 and TRBJ2-5, and TRBD1 aligns with 7 junction nucleotides. Here is the DNA: TGTGCCTGGAGTCGGGACAGCCCGACCCAGTACTTC. Protein translation: CAWSRDSPTQYF.